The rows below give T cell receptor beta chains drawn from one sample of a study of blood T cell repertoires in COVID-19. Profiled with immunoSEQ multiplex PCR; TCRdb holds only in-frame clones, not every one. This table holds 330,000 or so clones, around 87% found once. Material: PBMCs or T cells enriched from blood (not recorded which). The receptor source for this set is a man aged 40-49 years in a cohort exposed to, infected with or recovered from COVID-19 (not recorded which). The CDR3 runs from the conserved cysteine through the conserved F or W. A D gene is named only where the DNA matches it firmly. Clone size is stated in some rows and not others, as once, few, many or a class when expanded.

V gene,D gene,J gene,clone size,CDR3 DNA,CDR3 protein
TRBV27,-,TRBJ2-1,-,TGTGCCAGCAGTACCGACTCCCGGGGGGAGCAGTTCTTC,CASSTDSRGEQFF
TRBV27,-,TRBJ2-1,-,TGTGCCAGCAGGCCAGGGGGGCGGGAGGCGGGCAATGAGCAGTTCTTC,CASRPGGREAGNEQFF
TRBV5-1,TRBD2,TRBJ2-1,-,TGCGCCAGCAGCTCCCTAGCGGGGGCATACAATGAGCAGTTCTTC,CASSSLAGAYNEQFF
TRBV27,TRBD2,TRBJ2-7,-,TGTGCCAGCAGTTTAGGGACTAGCGGGGCCTCCTACGAGCAGTACTTC,CASSLGTSGASYEQYF
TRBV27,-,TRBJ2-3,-,TGTGCCAGCAGTTTTCGGGGGGCGGGAGATACGCAGTATTTT,CASSFRGAGDTQYF
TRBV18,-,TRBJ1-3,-,TGTGCCAGCTCACCAAGCGGGACCTCTGGAAACACCATATATTTT,CASSPSGTSGNTIYF
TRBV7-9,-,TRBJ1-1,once,TGTGCCAGCAGCTTAGCAGGGGTGGGGAACACTGAAGCTTTCTTT,CASSLAGVGNTEAFF
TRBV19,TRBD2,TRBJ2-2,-,TGTGCCAGTACCAAAACGTGGACTAGCGGCTACACCGGGGAGCTGTTTTTT,CASTKTWTSGYTGELFF
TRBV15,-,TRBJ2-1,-,TGTGCCACCAGCAGAGTAGCTCTGTCCTACAATGAGCAGTTCTTC,CATSRVALSYNEQFF
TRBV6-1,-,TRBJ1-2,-,TGTGCCAGCAGTGAATGGTTAGGCGGCTCGGCAGGGGAAGGCTACACCTTC,CASSEWLGGSAGEGYTF
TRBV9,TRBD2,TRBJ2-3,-,TGTGCCAGCAGCTTCGGACTAGCGGGAGGAGAGGCAGATACGCAGTATTTT,CASSFGLAGGEADTQYF
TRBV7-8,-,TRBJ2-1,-,TGTGCCAGCAGCTTAGTTGGCGGGATTCCGATTGAGCAGTTCTTC,CASSLVGGIPIEQFF
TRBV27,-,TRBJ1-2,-,TGTGCCAGCAGTCCCTATCCCGACACTAACTATGGCTACACCTTC,CASSPYPDTNYGYTF
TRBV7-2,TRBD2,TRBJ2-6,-,TGTGCCAGCAGCTCGGGGGGACTACCTTTCCTCTCTGGGGCCAACGTCCTGACTTTC,CASSSGGLPFLSGANVLTF
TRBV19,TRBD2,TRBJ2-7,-,TGTGCCAGTAGTATAACGACTAGCGGGAGCTACGAGCAGTACTTC,CASSITTSGSYEQYF
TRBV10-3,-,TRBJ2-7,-,TGTGCCATCAGTGAGGCCCCCTACTCCTACGAGCAGTACTTC,CAISEAPYSYEQYF
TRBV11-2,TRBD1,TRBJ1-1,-,TGTGCCAGCAGCCGGACAGGGTCCACTGAAGCTTTCTTT,CASSRTGSTEAFF
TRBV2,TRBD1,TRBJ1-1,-,TGTGCCAGCAGGACCCAGGGGGCTTACACTGAAGCTTTCTTT,CASRTQGAYTEAFF
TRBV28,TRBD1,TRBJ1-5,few,TGTGCCAGCAGTTCTGGACAGGTCGACAATCAGCCCCAGCATTTT,CASSSGQVDNQPQHF
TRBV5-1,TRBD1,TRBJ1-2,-,TGCGCCAGCAGCCCTGGGACAGGGGGCGTAGAAGAAGGCTACACCTTC,CASSPGTGGVEEGYTF
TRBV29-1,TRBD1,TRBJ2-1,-,TGCAGCGTTGAGGGACAGGGAAATGAGCAGTTCTTC,CSVEGQGNEQFF
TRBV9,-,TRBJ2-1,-,TGTGCCAGCAGCGTTAGCGGAGTTCACAATGAGCAGTTCTTC,CASSVSGVHNEQFF
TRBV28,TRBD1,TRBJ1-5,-,TGTGCCAGCAGCCCGACAGGGACGAGCAATCAGCCCCAGCATTTT,CASSPTGTSNQPQHF
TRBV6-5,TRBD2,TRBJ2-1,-,TGTGCCAGCAGTTACTCGGGACTAGCGGGAGTCAATGAGCAGTTCTTC,CASSYSGLAGVNEQFF
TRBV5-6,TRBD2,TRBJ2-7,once,TGTGCCAGCAGTTATGTCGGACTAGCGGAAACCTACGAGCAGTACTTC,CASSYVGLAETYEQYF
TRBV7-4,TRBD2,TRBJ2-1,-,TGTGCCAGCAGCTTAGCTGTACCGGGACTAGCGGGAAACAATGAGCAGTTCTTC,CASSLAVPGLAGNNEQFF
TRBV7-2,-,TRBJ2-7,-,TGTGCCAGCAGCTTAGCGGGACTGCCTGGGGGGCAGTACTTC,CASSLAGLPGGQYF
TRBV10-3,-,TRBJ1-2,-,TGTGCCATCAGTGAGCTATCTTATGGCTACACCTTC,CAISELSYGYTF
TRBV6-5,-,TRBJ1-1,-,TGTGCCAGCAGTTCATGGGGGCAGGGTCGGATCACTGAAGCTTTCTTT,CASSSWGQGRITEAFF
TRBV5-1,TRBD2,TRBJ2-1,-,TGCGCCAGCAGGCCCCTGCGTGGGACTAGCAATGAGCAGTTCTTC,CASRPLRGTSNEQFF
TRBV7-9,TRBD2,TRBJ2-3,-,TGTGCCAGCAGCTTAGATTGGGCGACTAGCGATTACACAGATACGCAGTATTTT,CASSLDWATSDYTDTQYF
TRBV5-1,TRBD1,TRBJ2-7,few,TGCGCCAGCAGCGCAGCTACAGGGGGCAACGAGCAGTACTTC,CASSAATGGNEQYF
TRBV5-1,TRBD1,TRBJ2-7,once,TGCGCCAGCAGCCCGAGGGACAGGCCTCAATACGAGCAGTACTTC,CASSPRDRPQYEQYF
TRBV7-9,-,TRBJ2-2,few,TGTGCCAGCAGCACAACAGGGTTTAGCGGGGAGCTGTTTTTT,CASSTTGFSGELFF
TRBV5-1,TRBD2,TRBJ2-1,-,TGCGCCAGCAGCGTAGCGGGAGGAGTTAATGAGCAGTTCTTC,CASSVAGGVNEQFF